This TCR beta chain stems from a study of tumor-infiltrating lymphocytes in primary liver carcinoma. Whole-study context: The neoplasms were of stage T1-T3 N0M0, with dimensions of 4.2 to 10 cm across. About 3.65 to 7.13 million productive TCRbeta reads were obtained from the samples, with similar numbers across tissue types.

DNA and RNA were both co-extracted from 20-30 mg of bulk tissue that had not been sorted. The CDR3 is 19 amino acids. Trimming stripped 2 bases from V and 0 bases from J, with 20 bases between. Germline CDR1 and CDR2: SNHLY and FYNNEI. TCR beta cDNA was reverse-transcribed from about 500 ng of total RNA. The reaction used a constant-region primer and ProtoScript II reverse transcriptase. Sequencing libraries for TCR beta derived from three nested multiplex PCR rounds that used slightly modified ARM-PCR. TRBV1-TRBV30 forward and Cbeta reverse primers drove the first two approximately 10-cycle rounds. MiXCR was run by TCRdb on the multiplex PCR reads, yielding one entry per CDR3 protein. The sample has about 74,000 distinct CDR3 sequences; almost 70% are singletons. This clonotype showed up just a few times. What it recognizes is unknown. Study-wide findings and caveats: Less overlap was seen in tumor-adjacent and tumor-blood pairs than in tumor region pairs.

Sequenced sample: liver tumor tissue from sampling region 4. Subset defined: tumor region T4, right-lateral pole. The chain combines TRBV2 with TRBJ1-3; no reliable D call. This clonotype was sampled from a middle-aged man with primary liver carcinoma and hepatitis B virus infection. CDR3 sequence (DNA): TGTGCCAGCAGTGAATCTGTGGGTCCGGCCGCCTCCTCTGGAAACACCATATATTTT. As protein: CASSESVGPAASSGNTIYF.